These 32 T cell receptor beta chains were all obtained from the same sample, sequenced in a study of response to subunit inactivated influenza vaccine. TCRdb redid the calling of the RT-PCR reads with MiXCR, one entry per CDR3 protein. The table lists more than 150,000 distinct CDR3 sequences, roughly 10% of them singletons. The sequenced sample was CD8+ T cells sorted from PBMCs, obtained roughly 24 months after vaccination. These receptors originate from a man between 50 and 75 years old who received an inactivated influenza vaccine.

The chain links TRBV7-8 to TRBJ2-1, with 11 bases matching TRBD2. Germline CDR1 SGHVS, CDR2 FQNEAQ. The CDR3 consists of 15 residues. The trim removed 1 base at V and 7 bases at J, leaving 3 bases unmatched. DNA of the CDR3: TGTGCCAGCAGCTTAGTAGCGGGAGGGCATAATGAGCAGTTCTTC. It codes for CASSLVAGGHNEQFF.

The genes are TRBV12-3 or TRBV12-4 and TRBJ1-1; no definite D call. The V and J ends lost 6 bases and 1 base respectively, with 12 bases between them. CDR3 length equals 14 residues. Here the CDR3 reads CASRDIEPNTEAFF. CDR3 sequence (DNA): TGTGCCAGCAGGGATATTGAGCCGAACACTGAAGCTTTCTTT.

This clonotype was observed at least ten times. J is TRBJ2-2 and V is TRBV4-1; the D gene is possibly TRBD2 (5 bases). Germline values: CDR1 MGHRA, CDR2 YSYEKL. V gave up 0 bases and J gave up 3 bases, with 8 bases separating them. The CDR3 consists of 15 residues. The CDR3 region has the DNA TGCGCCAGCAGCCAAGATCGAGGGTACACCGGGGAGCTGTTTTTT. Translation gives CASSQDRGYTGELFF.

The chain uses TRBV28 and TRBJ2-5, with D perhaps assigned TRBD1 or TRBD2 (6 bases each). Trimming removed 5 bases at V and 2 bases at J, with 21 bases between. The CDR3 covers 17 residues. The germline V gene has CDR1 MDHEN and CDR2 SYDVKM. The CDR3 DNA reads TGTGCCAGCAGTCTGAGGGTTGGGGGGCCCAGACAAGAGACCCAGTACTTC. It yields the protein CASSLRVGGPRQETQYF. The full variable domain, with the rest looked up from reference TRBV28 and TRBJ2-5, is DVKVTQSSRYLVKRTGEKVFLECVQDMDHENMFWYRQDPGLGLRLIYFSYDVKMKEKGDIPEGYSVSREKKERFSLILESASTNQTSMYLCASSLRVGGPRQETQYFGPGTRLLVL.

This clonotype was recorded many times. V is TRBV10-3 and J is TRBJ2-5, with D possibly being TRBD1 (6 bases). Germline-derived CDR1 and CDR2 are ENHRY and SYGVKD. The CDR3 extends over 14 amino acids. Trimming cost V 7 bases and J 1 base, with 13 bases left between them. The CDR3 region is CAITGVVFQETQYF. CDR3 coding DNA: TGTGCCATCACAGGGGTTGTGTTCCAAGAGACCCAGTACTTC.

The chain joins TRBV9 to TRBJ2-1, with 13 bases aligning to TRBD2. The germline CDR1 and CDR2 sequences are SGDLS and YYNGEE. V dropped 4 bases and J dropped 7; count of bases not matched to a gene: 5. This CDR3 has 15 amino acids. The CDR3 protein is CASSLTSGRGNEQFF. In DNA, the CDR3 is TGTGCCAGCAGCCTTACTAGCGGGAGGGGTAATGAGCAGTTCTTC.

This clonotype was observed at least ten times. The chain combines TRBV12-3 or TRBV12-4 with TRBJ2-7; D may be TRBD1 (5 bases). This CDR3 has 15 residues. V was cut by 0 bases and J by 0 bases, with 9 bases left in between. CDR3 amino acids: CASSLAPGHSYEQYF. The CDR3 DNA sequence: TGTGCCAGCAGTTTAGCGCCAGGGCACTCCTACGAGCAGTACTTC.

The chain uses TRBV4-3 and TRBJ2-7, with TRBD1 identical over 7 bases. Germline CDR1 is LGHNA and CDR2 is YSLEER. This CDR3 is 17 amino acids long. Trimming removed 0 bases from V and 1 base from J; junction bases left unmatched: 9. The CDR3 DNA follows: TGCGCCAGCAGCCAAGAGACTCCCGGGACAGTGTCCTACGAGCAGTACTTC. This encodes CASSQETPGTVSYEQYF.

This clonotype was seen repeatedly, ten times or more. The V gene is TRBV21-1, the J gene TRBJ1-3; the DNA was not used to check the table's D call, TRBD1. TRBV21-1 is an annotated pseudogene. CDR3 length: 18 amino acids. The CDR3 DNA reads TGTGCCAGCAGCAAAGGAGGTGGGCGGACAGGGGACGCTGGCACCATATATTTT. Its protein product is CASSKGGGRTGDAGTIYF.

This clonotype was counted a few times. This sequence joins TRBV27 and TRBJ1-1; TRBD1 might be the D (6 bases). V gave up 5 bases and J gave up 3 bases, with 10 bases separating them. The CDR3 is made up of 13 amino acids. Germline V gene sequence: CDR1 MNHEY, CDR2 SMNVEV (reference sequence). The CDR3 spells CASSKHRDTEAFF. The DNA of the CDR3 is TGTGCCAGCAGTAAACACAGGGACACTGAAGCTTTCTTT.

This clonotype was recorded at least ten times. This chain connects TRBV7-9 to TRBJ2-3; D is ambiguous. CDR3 size: 12 residues. The ends were cut back, 6 bases at V and 0 bases at J, with 4 bases in the middle. In germline, CDR1 is SEHNR, CDR2 FQNEAQ (reference sequence). The CDR3 sequence is CASRTSTDTQYF. In DNA form, the CDR3 reads TGTGCCAGCAGGACTAGCACAGATACGCAGTATTTT. The variable domain in full, with the rest retrieved from reference TRBV7-9 and TRBJ2-3, is DTGVSQNPRHKITKRGQNVTFRCDPISEHNRLYWYRQTLGQGPEFLTYFQNEAQLEKSRLLSDRFSAERPKGSFSTLEIQRTEQGDSAMYLCASRTSTDTQYFGPGTRLTVL.

There are a few counts of this clonotype. V gene TRBV29-1 combines with J gene TRBJ2-2; weak D call: TRBD1 (5 bases). There are 14 residues in the CDR3. V was shortened by 3 bases and J by 8 bases, with 16 bases between the two germline ends. The germline V gene encodes CDR1 SQVTM and CDR2 ANQGSEA. CDR3 bases: TGCAGCGTTGACCTCTCGGAGAAGGGGGGGGAGCTGTTTTTT. Its protein is CSVDLSEKGGELFF.

This clonotype came up many times. This chain's CDR3 is CASSLGTGPYGYTF. In nucleotides, the CDR3 is TGTGCCAGCAGCTTGGGGACGGGCCCCTATGGCTACACCTTC. The chain employs TRBV7-8 and TRBJ1-2; tentatively, D is TRBD1 (5 bases). CDR1 is SGHVS and CDR2 is FQNEAQ in the germline V gene. V was trimmed by 3 bases and J by 4 bases, leaving 12 bases between them. This CDR3 is 14 amino acids long.

The rearrangement joins TRBV20-1 to TRBJ2-3; 8 nucleotides agree with TRBD2. The CDR3 has 15 amino acids. CDR1 is DFQATT and CDR2 is SNEGSKA in the germline V gene (reference sequence). The J segment lost 0 bases and the V segment lost 2 bases, leaving 4 bases of the junction unmatched. CDR3 coding DNA: TGCAGTGCTAGACATAGCGGGGAAAGCACAGATACGCAGTATTTT. Translated: CSARHSGESTDTQYF.

The rearrangement uses TRBV28 and TRBJ2-3; TRBD2 agrees at 8 bases. The CDR3 sequence is 16 residues long. Germline V gene lookup returns CDR1 MDHEN and CDR2 SYDVKM. V gave up 5 bases and J gave up 2 bases; unmatched junction bases: 9. This CDR3 reads CASSVTSGPTTDTQYF. The CDR3 nucleotides read TGTGCCAGCAGTGTAACTAGCGGACCCACCACAGATACGCAGTATTTT.

The chain links TRBV7-2 to TRBJ1-1, with a tentative D call TRBD1 (5 bases). The germline V gene has CDR1 SGHTA and CDR2 FQGNSA. V was clipped by 4 bases and J by 8 bases, with 11 bases between them. The CDR3 runs 12 residues. CDR3 residues: CASSYYGGEAFF. Here the CDR3 DNA reads TGTGCCAGCAGCTATTACGGGGGAGAAGCTTTCTTT.

In its sample, this clonotype was seen a few times. The genes are TRBV29-1 and TRBJ2-1; no definite D call. V was clipped by 7 bases and J by 5 bases, with 15 bases between them. This CDR3 contains 13 residues. The germline gives CDR1 SQVTM, CDR2 ANQGSEA. CDR3 DNA sequence: TGCAGCGCCCGGACGGCATATGACAATGAGCAGTTCTTC. Its protein product is CSARTAYDNEQFF.

This chain uses TRBV6-1 with TRBJ1-1, with D possibly TRBD1 on 5 matching bases. CDR1 is MNHNS, CDR2 SASEGT, per germline. V lost 6 bases and J lost 2, with 19 bases in between. The CDR3 extends over 16 amino acids. This CDR3 reads CASRPGGGRSNTEAFF. The CDR3 nucleotides are TGTGCCAGCAGACCGGGGGGGGGACGTTCAAACACTGAAGCTTTCTTT.

The V and J genes are TRBV6-1 and TRBJ2-3, with 10 bases that match TRBD2. CDR1 is MNHNS and CDR2 is SASEGT in the germline V gene. The V segment lost 6 bases and the J segment 4 bases; nucleotides outside the gene matches: 4. The CDR3 has 14 amino acids. The chain's CDR3 is CASSFGLAADTQYF. The CDR3 DNA reads TGTGCCAGCAGCTTTGGACTAGCGGCAGATACGCAGTATTTT.

The chain combines TRBV5-6 with TRBJ2-1; tentatively, D is TRBD1 (5 bases). The CDR3 length is 14 residues. The germline V and J ends were trimmed by 8 bases and 3 bases, with 15 bases remaining between them. CDR1 and CDR2 from the germline V gene are SGHDT and YYEEEE. The DNA of the CDR3 is TGTGCCAGTTCATCGGCAAGGGGCTACAATGAGCAGTTCTTC. It specifies CASSSARGYNEQFF.

This clonotype was observed many times. This chain links TRBV24-1 with TRBJ1-2; D may be TRBD1 (6 bases). CDR3 length: 15 residues. Trimming removed 5 bases at V and 3 bases at J, with 15 bases between. Per germline, CDR1 KGHDR and CDR2 SFDVKD. The CDR3 is CATSVGGGNDYGYTF. CDR3 DNA sequence: TGTGCCACCAGTGTGGGGGGCGGTAACGACTATGGCTACACCTTC.

This clonotype came up a few times. The chain couples TRBV19 to TRBJ2-7; the match to TRBD1 covers 7 bases. This CDR3 contains 13 residues. With 6 bases clipped from V and 3 bases from J, the junction kept 5 bases outside the gene matches. CDR1 is LNHDA and CDR2 is SQIVND in the germline V gene (reference sequence). The CDR3 DNA reads TGTGCCAGTAGAAACAGGGGCAACTACGAGCAGTACTTC. Translation gives CASRNRGNYEQYF. Looking up the rest from reference TRBV19 and TRBJ2-7 gives the full variable domain: DGGITQSPKYLFRKEGQNVTLSCEQNLNHDAMYWYRQDPGQGLRLIYYSQIVNDFQKGDIAEGYSVSREKKESFPLTVTSAQKNPTAFYLCASRNRGNYEQYFGPGTRLTVT.

Only a few counts were recorded for this clonotype. The chain employs TRBV6-5 and TRBJ1-5, with D unresolved. The CDR3 length is 13 residues. Germline V CDR1 and CDR2: MNHEY, SVGAGI. Trimming left V 5 bases short and J 0 bases short, with 5 bases between. The CDR3 coding sequence is TGTGCCAGCAGTACTGGTAGCAATCAGCCCCAGCATTTT. This translates into CASSTGSNQPQHF.

This clonotype has only a few counts. The CDR3 loop reads CSVEARGKANTGELFF. The CDR3 nucleotides are TGCAGCGTTGAGGCCAGGGGGAAAGCGAACACCGGGGAGCTGTTTTTT. The rearrangement uses TRBV29-1 and TRBJ2-2, with 7 bases aligning to TRBD1. V shed 3 bases and J 0 bases; nucleotides not matched to a gene: 7. This CDR3 is 16 amino acids long. The germline V gene encodes CDR1 SQVTM and CDR2 ANQGSEA.

At least ten counts were recorded for this clonotype. V is TRBV12-3 or TRBV12-4 and J is TRBJ2-1; D unresolved. This CDR3 is 15 amino acids long. V was shortened by 6 bases and J by 6 bases, with 18 bases between the two germline ends. Here the CDR3 reads CASRLGSWAANEQFF. The CDR3 DNA follows: TGTGCCAGCAGACTGGGGTCCTGGGCCGCCAATGAGCAGTTCTTC.

The chain combines TRBV5-1 with TRBJ2-6; D unclear. The germline V gene has CDR1 SGHRS and CDR2 YFSETQ. Trimming shortened V by 7 bases and J by 1 base, and 12 bases separated the two germline ends. This CDR3 is 15 amino acids long. CDR3 loop: CASGMAGSGANVLTF. DNA for the CDR3: TGCGCCAGCGGCATGGCTGGTTCTGGGGCCAACGTCCTGACTTTC.

Points on this clonotype: A read error may account for a junction end that differs from germline. This chain links TRBV9 with TRBJ2-3, with 7 bases aligning to TRBD2. This CDR3 region has 16 residues. Germline loops: CDR1 SGDLS, CDR2 YYNGEE. CDR3 in amino acids: CASSVENGRTTDTLYF. Written as DNA, the CDR3 is TGTGCCAGCAGCGTAGAAAACGGGAGGACCACAGATACGCTGTATTTT.

The V call is TRBV12-3 or TRBV12-4, the J call TRBJ2-2; D unclear. The CDR3 spans 12 residues. Trimming shortened V by 3 bases and J by 6 bases, and 5 bases separated the two germline ends. DNA of the CDR3: TGTGCCAGCAGTTTTGTCTCCGGGGAGCTGTTTTTT. This translates into CASSFVSGELFF.

V and J are TRBV11-2 and TRBJ2-1; weak D call: TRBD2 (6 bases). V shed 6 bases and J shed 3 bases, with 12 bases lying between them. The CDR3 covers 14 residues. Germline assignment: CDR1 SGHAT and CDR2 FQNNGV. The CDR3 here is CASSSRLGYNEQFF. The CDR3 nucleotides are TGTGCCAGCAGTTCACGACTAGGCTACAATGAGCAGTTCTTC.

This chain uses TRBV7-9 with TRBJ1-5; 10 bases match TRBD1. V lost 1 base and J lost 6; bases outside the gene matches: 0. CDR1 SEHNR and CDR2 FQNEAQ come from the germline V gene (reference sequence). The CDR3 runs 14 residues. In nucleotides, the CDR3 is TGTGCCAGCAGCTTAGGACAGGGGGCTCAGCCCCAGCATTTT. Translated, it gives CASSLGQGAQPQHF.

The genes are TRBV15 and TRBJ2-7; a possible D gene is TRBD2 (5 bases). CDR3 length equals 13 residues. Germline V CDR1 and CDR2: LNHNV, YYDKDF (reference sequence). Between the trimmed V and J ends, which lost 1 base and 5 bases, there was a span of 9 bases. CDR3 DNA: TGTGCCACCAGCAGAGGAGGGCAGGACGAGCAGTACTTC. Amino acid sequence: CATSRGGQDEQYF.

The chain combines TRBV20-1 with TRBJ2-2; D unresolved. CDR3 length equals 13 residues. The germline gives CDR1 DFQATT, CDR2 SNEGSKA (reference sequence). V was pared by 0 bases and J by 3 bases, with 5 bases between. CDR3 sequence reads: CSARDLDTGELFF. Here the CDR3 DNA reads TGCAGTGCTAGAGATTTAGACACCGGGGAGCTGTTTTTT.